Included here is one TCR beta chain sequence, with context. In its sample, this clonotype was seen many times. Its binding antigen is unknown. Base qualities are missing; no much larger clone stands one base away. The sample originates from a study of T cells in Graves' hyperthyroidism and ophthalmopathy (dated by TCRdb to the late 2010s). In the study overall: Peripheral blood was sampled at the time of initial diagnosis, prior to any treatment. TCR V-J signatures able to tell the groups apart were searched for in a discovery cohort of 90 to 100 patients, of whom roughly 42 had Graves' ophthalmopathy and 55 to 65 had stable Graves' hyperthyroidism. An independent validation cohort of around 19 hyperthyroidism patients and over 15 patients who later progressed to ophthalmopathy tested prospective prediction of ophthalmopathy. The 100 or so discovery patients were randomly split 7:3 into training and test sets. Thyroid tissue and blood T-cell repertoires from six Graves' hyperthyroidism patients were also compared in the study. Once sampling was done, hyperthyroidism patients were given methimazole at a starting dose of 30 mg daily, whereas ophthalmopathy patients were given high-dose intravenous methylprednisolone. TCR Vbeta CDR3 sequencing of 140 or so peripheral blood samples (over 40 ophthalmopathy, about 75 hyperthyroidism and some 17 progressor patients) is reported in the paper. Findings and caveats that apply to the study as a whole: Ophthalmopathy was separated from stable hyperthyroidism by a 13 V-J signature model, with 87.88% sensitivity and just over 81% specificity obtained in cross-validation and 80%/75% obtained in testing. Blood samples also contained most of the expanded thyroid clonotypes (frequency above 0.001), which suggests that blood repertoires may reflect thyroid immune responses. In validation, progression to ophthalmopathy was predicted by the model with more than 65% sensitivity and just over 72% specificity, a median of 6.5 months before onset. No statistical method was used to fix the sample size in advance, and group allocation was not hidden from the investigators.

The TCR beta CDR3 regions were amplified from RNA transcripts. For the first round of RT-PCR on the TCR CDR3, the HTBI primer set was used together with the Qiagen OneStep RT-PCR kit. Libraries were constructed in a second round of multiplex PCR, after which size selection and purification were carried out. Sequencing of the libraries was done on an Illumina HiSeq2000 using paired-end 100 bp reads. In the authors' own workflow: SOAPnuke was used to process the raw data, with reads discarded if the reads contained adapters or uncalled bases, had a mean Phred below 15, or lacked an exact constant-primer or identifier match. COPE v1.2.5 was used to merge the high-quality paired reads, and each unique nucleotide sequence was defined as a clonotype. Clonotypes were aligned to IMGT TRBV, TRBD and TRBJ reference segments using MiTCR v1.1. The analysis included only V-J combinations with a frequency above 0.0001, which together covered around 99% of the repertoires. A TCS score was defined as the ratio between F50 (clonal expansion) and ExV (chaos), using BLOSUM62-based TCRdist between CDR3 peptides within each V-J. Welch's t-statistics and random forest reduced roughly 500 V-J features to 13, which were used in a naive Bayes classifier (R e1071). Using fastp at Q25 and MiXCR, TCRdb reprocessed the public reads and kept productive beta chains. A single entry per CDR3 protein holds the most common genes and DNA from its merged rows. Here the V and J calls rest on TCRdb's processing, not on the authors' analysis. The sample yields around 400,000 distinct CDR3 sequences; about 15% were counted once. In total, the top ten clones hold roughly 25% of the sample.

Hyperthyroidism patients were newly diagnosed, had a disease duration of under 2 months, and were aged 18 to 65 years. The study excluded patients with uncontrolled infections, other autoimmune diseases, pregnancy or lactation. Diagnoses were based on clinical symptoms, serum thyroxine and TRAb, thyroid ultrasound and orbital computed tomography. Blood from progressor patients was drawn when they were first diagnosed with hyperthyroidism, before any ophthalmopathy symptoms appeared. PBMCs were isolated from 10 ml of fresh peripheral blood by Ficoll-Paque density gradient centrifugation. Patients classed as progressors first received a Graves' hyperthyroidism diagnosis and then went on to develop ophthalmopathy during follow-up. Trizol reagent was used to extract total RNA, and RNA quality was then checked on an Agilent 2100 Bioanalyzer. Reading the germline V gene gives CDR1 SNHLY and CDR2 FYNNEI. Its CDR3 holds 12 amino acids, cysteine through phenylalanine. The kept DNA is CDR3 alone, 36 bases in frame from the first base. V is shortened by 3 bases, J by 8 bases, and the region joining them spans 10 bases.

Rearrangement joined TRBV2 to TRBJ2-5; no confident D gene assignment can be made. The origin of this receptor is a woman aged 18-29 years with Graves' hyperthyroidism that later progressed to Graves' ophthalmopathy. The source material was blood. The CDR3: CASSDLRVTQYF. The nucleotide sequence is TGTGCCAGCAGTGATTTACGAGTAACCCAGTACTTC.